The 21 T cell receptor beta chains listed next were all sequenced from one sample in a study of T cells in Graves' hyperthyroidism and ophthalmopathy. RNA transcripts provided the source from which TCR beta CDR3 regions were amplified. The study used the HTBI primer set for a first-round RT-PCR of the TCR CDR3. Via MiXCR, TCRdb re-called the multiplex PCR reads, giving one row per CDR3 protein. This sample yields under 350,000 distinct CDR3 sequences, of which 21% are seen a single time; about 50% belongs to the top ten. Sequencing input: blood. These receptor sequences come from a woman between 45 and 65 years old with Graves' hyperthyroidism.

The chain links TRBV5-1 to TRBJ2-5; D remains unclear. The V gene lost 0 bases and the J gene lost 3 bases, with 9 bases spanning the gap. Germline CDR1 SGHRS, CDR2 YFSETQ. This CDR3 is built from 14 residues. CDR3 in DNA: TGCGCCAGCAGCTTGGTTATAGGTAAAGAGACCCAGTACTTC. It encodes CASSLVIGKETQYF.

This clonotype has more than one count but fewer than ten. J is TRBJ2-4 and V is TRBV20-1, with D perhaps TRBD2 (6 bases). The CDR3 extends over 13 amino acids. Trimming shortened V by 2 bases and J by 9 bases, and 14 bases separated the two germline ends. Germline CDR1 reads DFQATT; CDR2 reads SNEGSKA (reference sequence). The CDR3 nucleotides read TGCAGTGCTAGAAGTGAATGGGGAGGCATTCAGTACTTC. Its translation: CSARSEWGGIQYF.

A word on this clonotype: This could be a read error, since a much larger clone is one nucleotide away. The chain uses TRBV3-1 and TRBJ1-2; TRBD1 might be the D (5 bases). The V gene lost 5 bases and the J gene lost 5 bases, with 15 bases spanning the gap. The CDR3 runs to 14 residues. Germline V gene data show CDR1 as LGHDT and CDR2 as YNNKEL (reference sequence). The CDR3 reads CASSYLQGRYGYTF. The CDR3, as DNA: TGTGCCAGCAGCTACTTGCAGGGACGATATGGCTACACCTTC.

This clonotype appeared a few times. A much larger clone is a single base away; this may be a read error. This sequence joins TRBV5-1 and TRBJ2-1, with D possibly matching TRBD2 (5 bases). The CDR3 loop spans 14 amino acids. From germline, CDR1 is SGHRS and CDR2 YFSETQ. CDR3 in amino acids: CASSSTGKNNEQSF. DNA of the CDR3: TGCGCCAGCAGCTCGACCGGGAAAAACAATGAGCAATCCTTC.

This clonotype has at least ten counts. The V call is TRBV24-1, the J call TRBJ2-5; TRBD2 matches 10 bases. The CDR3 runs 13 residues. The germline V gene has CDR1 KGHDR and CDR2 SFDVKD. Losses at the gene ends were 10 bases for V and 2 bases for J; bases not matched to a gene: 3. In DNA, the CDR3 is TGTGCCACTAGCGGGGGGTTTCAAGAGACCCAGTACTTC. Amino acid sequence: CATSGGFQETQYF.

This clonotype came up a few times. The rearrangement links TRBV28 to TRBJ1-6, with D possibly matching TRBD1 (5 bases). This CDR3 contains 15 residues. Trimming took off 7 bases at V and 0 bases at J, with 10 bases between the two ends. Germline V gene lookup returns CDR1 MDHEN and CDR2 SYDVKM. CDR3 sequence reads: CASIRGLSYNSPLHF. CDR3 sequence (DNA): TGTGCCAGCATTCGGGGACTCTCCTATAATTCACCCCTCCACTTT.

This clonotype was counted a few times. V usage is TRBV7-8 and J usage is TRBJ2-1, with 15 bases fitting TRBD2. CDR1 is SGHVS and CDR2 is FQNEAQ in the germline V gene. The CDR3 runs to 13 residues. Trimming took 11 bases from V and 7 from J; bases not matched to a gene: 3. CDR3 amino acids: CAGGTSGGNEQFF. For the CDR3, the DNA is TGTGCCGGCGGGACTAGCGGGGGGAATGAGCAGTTCTTC.

This clonotype was picked up many times. The chain couples TRBV2 to TRBJ2-7; D remains unclear. Germline lookup yields CDR1 SNHLY and CDR2 FYNNEI. V was pared by 6 bases and J by 5 bases, with 11 bases between. The CDR3 runs to 12 residues. The CDR3 loop is CASRRVVNEQYF. CDR3 coding DNA: TGTGCCAGCAGGAGAGTCGTTAACGAGCAGTACTTC.

This clonotype showed up just a few times. This chain connects TRBV5-4 to TRBJ1-5; D might be TRBD1 (5 bases). Trimming shortened V by 0 bases and J by 3 bases, and 10 bases separated the two germline ends. The CDR3 runs 15 residues. CDR1 and CDR2 from the germline V gene are SGHNT and YYREEE (reference sequence). In nucleotides, the CDR3 is TGTGCCAGCAGCTTGGGTCCAGGGAACAATCAGCCCCAGCATTTT. This translates into CASSLGPGNNQPQHF.

CDR3 loop: CASSRSDRVGGYTF. DNA of the CDR3: TGTGCCAGCAGCCGCTCCGACAGGGTGGGGGGCTACACCTTC. V gene TRBV2 combines with J gene TRBJ1-2; 7 nucleotides line up with TRBD1. Germline CDR1 is SNHLY and CDR2 is FYNNEI. V trimming: 6 bases; J trimming: 8 bases; junction bases outside the gene matches: 12. CDR3 length equals 14 residues.

This chain uses TRBV4-2 with TRBJ2-5; TRBD2 agrees at 8 bases. V lost 0 bases to trimming and J lost 4 bases; unmatched junction nucleotides: 10. This CDR3 region has 17 residues. In germline, CDR1 is LGHNA, CDR2 YNFKEQ. This CDR3 reads CASSQERRAGAPETQYF. CDR3 sequence (DNA): TGTGCCAGCAGCCAAGAACGCCGAGCGGGGGCCCCAGAGACCCAGTACTTC.

This clonotype was seen repeatedly, ten times or more. This chain joins TRBV20-1 and TRBJ1-2; D call uncertain. The germline gives CDR1 DFQATT, CDR2 SNEGSKA (reference sequence). V gave up 2 bases and J gave up 4 bases, with 14 bases separating them. The CDR3 has 14 residues. CDR3 residues: CSARIAQITYGYTF. The CDR3 nucleotides are TGCAGTGCTAGAATTGCACAGATCACCTATGGCTACACCTTC.

In its sample, this clonotype was seen a few times. The chain is built from TRBV6-2 or TRBV6-3 and TRBJ1-3, with TRBD1 as a possible D gene (5 bases). This CDR3 is 16 amino acids long. Germline assignment: CDR1 MNHEY and CDR2 SVGEGT. Between the trimmed V and J ends, which lost 2 bases and 0 bases, there was a span of 11 bases. This CDR3 reads CASSYPTGHSGNTIYF. The CDR3 DNA reads as TGTGCCAGCAGTTACCCCACAGGTCACTCTGGAAACACCATATATTTT.

This clonotype was counted at least ten times. The V and J genes are TRBV3-1 and TRBJ2-7, with a weak D call TRBD2 (5 bases). With 4 bases removed from V and 7 bases from J, the gap between germline ends came to 11 bases. Germline-derived CDR1 and CDR2 are LGHDT and YNNKEL (reference sequence). The CDR3 consists of 12 residues. The CDR3 bases are TGTGCCAGCAGCCGTACTAGTGATGAGCAGTACTTC. Encoded protein: CASSRTSDEQYF.

This clonotype appeared many times. The rearrangement uses TRBV2 and TRBJ1-3; D gene ambiguous. The CDR3 consists of 11 residues. The germline V and J ends were trimmed by 8 bases and 3 bases, with 5 bases remaining between them. Germline CDR1 SNHLY, CDR2 FYNNEI. The CDR3 is CASGIGNTIYF. The CDR3, as DNA: TGTGCCAGCGGGATTGGAAACACCATATATTTT.

The chain is built from TRBV25-1 and TRBJ2-7; D tentatively reads TRBD1 or TRBD2 (5 bases each). The germline gives CDR1 MGHDK, CDR2 SYGVNS. The CDR3 is 12 amino acids. V lost 5 bases and J lost 2, with 7 bases in between. This chain's CDR3 is CASSKGPYEQYF. CDR3 sequence (DNA): TGTGCCAGCAGTAAGGGACCCTACGAGCAGTACTTC.

This clonotype was picked up one time. The V call is TRBV9, the J call TRBJ2-5, with 14 nucleotides matching TRBD2. Germline V gene lookup returns CDR1 SGDLS and CDR2 YYNGEE. V trimming: 3 bases; J trimming: 4 bases; junction bases outside the gene matches: 5. CDR3 length: 16 residues. Written as DNA, the CDR3 is TGTGCCAGCAGCGCGACTAGCGGGGGGGCGGGAGAGACCCAGTACTTC. This gives the protein CASSATSGGAGETQYF.

The J gene is TRBJ2-7, the V gene TRBV10-2, with 14 bases matching TRBD2. Germline CDR1 is WSHSY and CDR2 is SAAADI. The CDR3 length is 15 residues. Unmatched junction bases numbered 9, after V lost 7 bases and J lost 7 bases. CDR3 bases: TGCGCCAGCAAAGAGACTAGCGGGGGGGCGGAAGAGCAGTACTTC. It translates to CASKETSGGAEEQYF.

The chain joins TRBV15 to TRBJ1-2, with D uncertain. Germline lookup yields CDR1 LNHNV and CDR2 YYDKDF (reference sequence). This CDR3 is 12 amino acids long. Trimming took off 3 bases at V and 10 bases at J, with 12 bases between the two ends. CDR3 region: CATSRDRVVYTF. CDR3 nucleotides: TGTGCCACCAGCAGGGACCGGGTTGTCTACACCTTC.

This clonotype appeared many times. V gene TRBV29-1 combines with J gene TRBJ2-7, with 8 nucleotides matching TRBD1. Germline CDR1 is SQVTM and CDR2 is ANQGSEA. Trimming at V came to 6 bases and at J to 9 bases, leaving 13 bases not matched to a gene. This CDR3 comprises 13 residues. The CDR3 DNA reads as TGCAGCGTAGCCATCGGACAGGGCGGAGGGCAGTACTTC. This translates into CSVAIGQGGGQYF.

This clonotype has at least ten counts. The rearrangement links TRBV5-1 to TRBJ2-3; D possibly matches TRBD1 or TRBD2 (5 bases each). Germline V gene data show CDR1 as SGHRS and CDR2 as YFSETQ. The V end lost 4 bases, the J end lost 4 bases, and 16 bases lay between the germline ends. The CDR3 totals 15 residues. The chain's CDR3 is CASSPEGRSPDTQYF. CDR3 nucleotide sequence: TGCGCCAGCAGCCCAGAGGGACGGTCCCCAGATACGCAGTATTTT.